The rows below give T cell receptor beta chains drawn from one sample of a study of blood T cell repertoires in COVID-19. Sequencing was performed with immunoSEQ multiplex PCR; in TCRdb, only in-frame clones are kept and a portion is missing. The table records 30,000 to 35,000 clones, about 80% of them present only once. The material sequenced was peripheral blood. Receptor source: a man aged 50-60 years with acute or convalescent COVID-19. Both conserved end residues are part of each CDR3. D genes are given only for firm matches.

d_gene: -
j_gene: TRBJ1-2
v_gene: TRBV19
CDR3aa: CASSIQGNYGYTF

d_gene: TRBD1
j_gene: TRBJ1-1
v_gene: TRBV13
CDR3aa: CASTRTGGLGAFF

d_gene: TRBD1
j_gene: TRBJ1-2
v_gene: TRBV4-1
CDR3aa: CASSQDPSQGGIHYGYTF

d_gene: -
j_gene: TRBJ1-1
v_gene: TRBV5-1
CDR3aa: CASSFSASNTEAFF

d_gene: TRBD1
j_gene: TRBJ2-7
v_gene: TRBV10-3
CDR3aa: CAIRDGQGAYEQYF

d_gene: -
j_gene: TRBJ2-2
v_gene: TRBV7-6
CDR3aa: CASSLGGHSTGELFF

d_gene: TRBD2
j_gene: TRBJ2-3
v_gene: TRBV19
CDR3aa: CASSITAGGTDTQYF

d_gene: -
j_gene: TRBJ1-1
v_gene: TRBV18
CDR3aa: CASSLGQIFNTEAFF

d_gene: -
j_gene: TRBJ2-3
v_gene: TRBV24-1
CDR3aa: CATSVGGRPTDTQYF

d_gene: -
j_gene: TRBJ2-7
v_gene: TRBV7-7
CDR3aa: CASSLRQGLGYEQYF

d_gene: -
j_gene: TRBJ2-6
v_gene: TRBV19
CDR3aa: CASSLQGTGANVLTF

d_gene: -
j_gene: TRBJ2-3
v_gene: TRBV19
CDR3aa: CASSPGNTDTQYF

d_gene: -
j_gene: TRBJ2-7
v_gene: TRBV15
CDR3aa: CATSIGQEVYEQYF

d_gene: TRBD2
j_gene: TRBJ2-1
v_gene: TRBV19
CDR3aa: CASSIGTSGYEQFF

d_gene: TRBD2
j_gene: TRBJ2-7
v_gene: TRBV27
CDR3aa: CASSQLTSGSPYEQYF

d_gene: TRBD2
j_gene: TRBJ2-1
v_gene: TRBV28
CDR3aa: CASRKEAGYNEQFF

d_gene: -
j_gene: TRBJ1-4
v_gene: TRBV7-9
CDR3aa: CASSLGRAVTNEKLFF

d_gene: -
j_gene: TRBJ2-2
v_gene: TRBV3-1/TRBV3-2
CDR3aa: CASSLPGALHTGELFF

d_gene: TRBD2
j_gene: TRBJ2-3
v_gene: TRBV5-4
CDR3aa: CASSGGLAGAPVEYF

d_gene: -
j_gene: TRBJ1-1
v_gene: TRBV29-1
CDR3aa: CSATGTNTEAFF